These 18 T cell receptor beta chains share one sample of origin, sequenced in a study of cytomegalovirus exposure and HLA in healthy donors. PCR was performed using 60 Vbeta and 13 Jbeta primers. Sequencing was performed with immunoSEQ multiplex PCR; in TCRdb, only in-frame clones are kept and a portion is missing. The sample consists of over 85,000 clones, roughly 79% of them appearing once. The sample taken for sequencing was PBMCs. Every receptor here comes from a man aged 25 to 40 in good health and CMV-seronegative.

About this clone: Other DNA sequences in the same sample also yield this CDR3. V usage is TRBV6-5 and J usage is TRBJ1-2, with D tentatively TRBD1 (6 bases). The CDR3 totals 13 residues. Germline lookup yields CDR1 MNHEY and CDR2 SVGAGI. With 0 bases removed from V and 4 bases from J, the gap between germline ends came to 6 bases. CDR3 bases: TGTGCCAGCAGTTACTCAGGGGGCTATGGCTACACCTTC. This translates into CASSYSGGYGYTF.

V is TRBV6-6 and J is TRBJ1-5; possibly TRBD1 for D (6 bases). The CDR3 runs 15 residues. Per germline, CDR1 MNHNY and CDR2 SVGAGI (reference sequence). Between the trimmed V and J ends, which lost 0 bases and 11 bases, there was a span of 17 bases. As DNA, the CDR3 is TGTGCCAGCAGTTACTCGAACAGGGCCAGTGGGGCCCAGCATTTT. This translates into CASSYSNRASGAQHF.

The chain joins TRBV7-2 to TRBJ2-1, with TRBD2 identical over 14 bases. Looked up from germline, CDR1 is SGHTA and CDR2 is FQGNSA. After removal of 5 bases from V and 9 bases from J, the junction contained 6 bases not matched to a gene. The length of the CDR3 is 15 residues. CDR3 sequence reads: CASSPGLAGGIEQFF. CDR3 bases: TGTGCCAGCAGCCCTGGACTAGCGGGGGGAATTGAGCAGTTCTTC.

This chain joins TRBV27 and TRBJ2-7, with D perhaps matching TRBD1 (6 bases). The germline V gene has CDR1 MNHEY and CDR2 SMNVEV (reference sequence). The CDR3 is made up of 13 amino acids. Trimming took off 2 bases at V and 6 bases at J, with 11 bases between the two ends. The CDR3 coding sequence is TGTGCCAGCAGTTTACTAGGGGGAAGCGAGCAGTACTTC. It translates to CASSLLGGSEQYF.

V is TRBV5-1 and J is TRBJ2-3, with 10 bases aligning to TRBD2. The CDR3 loop spans 16 amino acids. The V gene's germline CDR1 is SGHRS and CDR2 YFSETQ. V lost 0 bases and J lost 4; bases outside the gene matches: 5. CDR3 protein: CASSLERAGGADTQYF. CDR3 DNA sequence: TGCGCCAGCAGCTTGGAGCGAGCGGGAGGGGCAGATACGCAGTATTTT.

The chain links TRBV7-3 to TRBJ2-1; no definite D call. This CDR3 comprises 14 residues. The V and J ends lost 1 base and 6 bases respectively, with 10 bases between them. CDR1 is SGHTA and CDR2 is FQGTGA in the germline V gene. The CDR3 nucleotides are TGTGCCAGCAGCTTAAATTCCGACTCCAATGAGCAGTTCTTC. It translates to CASSLNSDSNEQFF.

This chain links TRBV6-9 with TRBJ1-4, with D unclear. V shed 9 bases and J shed 8 bases, with 13 bases lying between them. From germline, CDR1 is MNHGY and CDR2 SVAAGI. The CDR3 sequence is 12 residues long. The DNA for the CDR3 is TGTGCCAGTGATCCACCGGAGGAAAAACTGTTTTTT. This encodes CASDPPEEKLFF.

This clone was seen a single time. The chain has TRBV10-2 and TRBJ1-1; D is unresolved. CDR1 is WSHSY and CDR2 is SAAADI in the germline V gene. The CDR3 extends over 13 amino acids. V lost 5 bases, J lost 2 bases, and 9 bases lay in between. This CDR3 reads CASSFTENTEAFF. In DNA, the CDR3 is TGCGCCAGCAGTTTTACAGAAAACACTGAAGCTTTCTTT.

The chain recombines TRBV6-5 with TRBJ2-5; D unclear. The V and J ends lost 5 bases and 5 bases respectively, with 18 bases between them. This CDR3 has 15 amino acids. Germline loops: CDR1 MNHEY, CDR2 SVGAGI. In DNA, the CDR3 is TGTGCCAGCAGTCCACAGCCCCCCGGCCTGGAGACCCAGTACTTC. Translated: CASSPQPPGLETQYF.

This chain uses TRBV11-2 with TRBJ2-7; maybe TRBD2 (6 bases). Trimming left V 3 bases short and J 7 bases short, with 16 bases between. Germline V gene lookup returns CDR1 SGHAT and CDR2 FQNNGV. CDR3 length: 14 residues. The CDR3 sequence: CASSFSGSREEQYV. DNA for the CDR3: TGTGCCAGCAGCTTCTCTGGCAGTCGGGAGGAGCAGTACGTC.

V and J are TRBV7-9 and TRBJ1-2; D call uncertain. V gave up 1 base and J gave up 6 bases, with 6 bases separating them. Germline values: CDR1 SEHNR, CDR2 FQNEAQ (reference sequence). The CDR3 has 12 residues. The CDR3 loop reads CASSLGPNGYTF. The CDR3 bases are TGTGCCAGCAGCTTAGGGCCCAATGGCTACACCTTC.

The V and J genes are TRBV19 and TRBJ2-7; tentative D call: TRBD1 (5 bases). The V gene lost 0 bases and the J gene lost 2 bases, with 11 bases spanning the gap. The V gene's germline CDR1 is LNHDA and CDR2 SQIVND (reference sequence). The CDR3 length is 15 residues. The CDR3 region is CASSIDVADTYEQYF. CDR3 bases: TGTGCCAGTAGTATAGATGTGGCGGACACCTACGAGCAGTACTTC.

The table lists this clone with a few counts. The chain has TRBV7-9 and TRBJ2-7, with TRBD1 identical over 7 bases. J was trimmed by 2 bases and V by 5 bases; bases with no gene match: 12. Germline values: CDR1 SEHNR, CDR2 FQNEAQ (reference sequence). There are 16 residues in the CDR3. CDR3 loop: CASSPIRPTGTYEQYF. The DNA of the CDR3 is TGTGCCAGCAGCCCCATCCGGCCGACAGGGACCTACGAGCAGTACTTC.

The J gene is TRBJ1-1, the V gene TRBV25-1; D is unresolved. V was shortened by 2 bases and J by 1 base, with 5 bases between the two germline ends. The CDR3 spans 13 residues. CDR1 and CDR2 from the germline V gene are MGHDK and SYGVNS. In DNA form, the CDR3 reads TGTGCCAGCAGTGAAGGAGGGAACACTGAAGCTTTCTTT. Amino acid sequence: CASSEGGNTEAFF.

This chain connects TRBV2 to TRBJ1-2; D is ambiguous. The V gene lost 5 bases and the J gene lost 4 bases, with 17 bases spanning the gap. The CDR3 extends over 15 amino acids. Per germline, CDR1 SNHLY and CDR2 FYNNEI. CDR3 DNA sequence: TGTGCCAGCAGTCCCCGGGAAGGGCCCTCCTATGGCTACACCTTC. The encoded protein is CASSPREGPSYGYTF.

The rearrangement joins TRBV19 to TRBJ1-5; tentative D call: TRBD1 (5 bases). The V gene's germline CDR1 is LNHDA and CDR2 SQIVND (reference sequence). The CDR3 length is 16 residues. The germline V and J ends were trimmed by 2 bases and 7 bases, with 18 bases remaining between them. CDR3 sequence: CASSIKSGMWDQPQHF. DNA for the CDR3: TGTGCCAGTAGTATAAAGAGCGGGATGTGGGACCAGCCCCAGCATTTT.

The chain joins TRBV27 to TRBJ2-3, with D possibly being TRBD2 (5 bases). The CDR3 loop spans 19 amino acids. Trimming took off 2 bases at V and 1 base at J, with 22 bases between the two ends. In germline, CDR1 is MNHEY, CDR2 SMNVEV (reference sequence). The CDR3 nucleotides are TGTGCCAGCAGTTTAGTAACACAGAACTTTGGAGGCCGCACAGATACGCAGTATTTT. Its protein product is CASSLVTQNFGGRTDTQYF.

The CDR3 here is CASSRYRGETGTGANVLTF. CDR3 nucleotide sequence: TGTGCCAGCAGCCGATATCGGGGGGAAACAGGGACTGGGGCCAACGTCCTGACTTTC. The J gene is TRBJ2-6, the V gene TRBV27; a weak D match, TRBD2 (7 bases). Per germline, CDR1 MNHEY and CDR2 SMNVEV (reference sequence). V gave up 6 bases and J gave up 2 bases, with 23 bases separating them. The CDR3 is 19 residues long.